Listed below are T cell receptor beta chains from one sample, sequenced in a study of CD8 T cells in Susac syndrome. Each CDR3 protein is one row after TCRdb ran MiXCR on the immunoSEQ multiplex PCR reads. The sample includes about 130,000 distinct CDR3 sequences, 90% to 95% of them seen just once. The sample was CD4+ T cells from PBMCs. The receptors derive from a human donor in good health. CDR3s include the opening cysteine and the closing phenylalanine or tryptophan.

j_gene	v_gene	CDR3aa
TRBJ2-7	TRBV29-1	CSVRPATSYEQYF
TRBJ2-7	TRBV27	CASSSAGVGKYEQYF
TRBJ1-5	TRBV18	CASSPTGRNQPQHF
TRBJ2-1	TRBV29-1	CSGTNYNEQFF
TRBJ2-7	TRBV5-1	CASSIGLAGDYEQYF
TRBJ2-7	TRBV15	CATSSTSPTYEQYF
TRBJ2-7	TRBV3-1	CASSRTSGSGLAYEQYF
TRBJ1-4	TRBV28	CASSLFRAQNEKLFF
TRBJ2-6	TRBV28	CASTGPLPGANVLTF
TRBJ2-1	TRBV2	CASSDIGAFNEQFF
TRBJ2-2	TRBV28	CASTLYTVPGVGELFF
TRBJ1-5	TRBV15	CATSRDWGRIGNQPQHF
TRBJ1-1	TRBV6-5	CASSYSRQGNTEAFF
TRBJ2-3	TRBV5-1	CASSLGQYTDTQYF
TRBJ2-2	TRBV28	CAGETGNTGELFF
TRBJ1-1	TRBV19	CASSPAYNTEAFF
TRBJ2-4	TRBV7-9	CASSQGGELAKNIQYF
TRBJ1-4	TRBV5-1	CASSFATGNNEKLFF
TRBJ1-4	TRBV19	CASSHRDEKLFF
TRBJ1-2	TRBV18	CASSRSTGNYGYTF
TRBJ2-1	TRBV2	CASSDMDRVSYNEQFF
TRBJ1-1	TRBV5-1	CASSGQRNTEAFF
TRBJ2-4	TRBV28	CASSFVGGRAKNIQYF
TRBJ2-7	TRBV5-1	CASSFQGTVYEQYF
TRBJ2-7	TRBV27	CASREQGHEQYF
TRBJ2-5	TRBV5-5	CASSLGPLYQETQYF
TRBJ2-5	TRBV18	CASSPGVQETQYF
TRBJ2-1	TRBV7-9	CASSLVNTRQVNEQFF
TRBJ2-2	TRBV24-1	CATSDFQPNTGELFF
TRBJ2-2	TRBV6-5	CASSYQGTEELFF
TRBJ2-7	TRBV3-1	CASSPGGAYYEQYF
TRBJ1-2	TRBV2	CASSVDPRAGGYTF
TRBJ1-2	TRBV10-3	CAISEREGGNTF
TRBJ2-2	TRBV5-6	CASRTGALTGELFF
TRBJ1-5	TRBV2	CASSDQTGLGQPQHF
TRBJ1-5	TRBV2	CASTPGVEQPQHF
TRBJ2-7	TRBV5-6	CASSLASATYEQYF
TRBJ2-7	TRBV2	CASNPGRGLGQYF
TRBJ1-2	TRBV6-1	CASRGRTYGYTF
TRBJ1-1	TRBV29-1	CSVEPEDLRVTEAFF
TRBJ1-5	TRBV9	CASSVGGGGNQPQHF
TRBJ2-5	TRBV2	CASGVLYQETQYF